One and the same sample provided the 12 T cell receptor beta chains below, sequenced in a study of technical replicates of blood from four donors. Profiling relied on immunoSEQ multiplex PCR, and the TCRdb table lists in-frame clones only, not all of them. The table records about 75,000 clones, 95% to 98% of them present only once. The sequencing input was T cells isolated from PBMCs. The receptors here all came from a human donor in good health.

CDR3 region: CASSTTSGAGEQYF. CDR3 bases: TGTGCCAGCAGCACTACTAGCGGGGCGGGAGAGCAGTACTTC. The chain employs TRBV6-5 and TRBJ2-7, with 10 bases aligning to TRBD2. CDR3 length: 14 amino acids. CDR1 is MNHEY, CDR2 SVGAGI, per germline. Unmatched junction bases numbered 9, after V lost 6 bases and J lost 7 bases.

This CDR3 reads CASSQEVRDRVYEQYF. For the CDR3, the DNA is TGCGCCAGCAGCCAAGAGGTCCGGGACAGAGTCTACGAGCAGTACTTC. The rearrangement uses TRBV4-3 and TRBJ2-7, with TRBD1 identical over 7 bases. Per germline, CDR1 LGHNA and CDR2 YSLEER. With 0 bases clipped from V and 3 bases from J, the junction kept 8 bases outside the gene matches. This CDR3 is 16 amino acids long.

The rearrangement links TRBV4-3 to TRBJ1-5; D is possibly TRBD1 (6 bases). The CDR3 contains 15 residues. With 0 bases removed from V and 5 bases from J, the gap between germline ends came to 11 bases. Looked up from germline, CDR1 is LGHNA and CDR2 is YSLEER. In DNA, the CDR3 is TGCGCCAGCAGCCAAGATGGGGCAGGGGATCAGCCCCAGCATTTT. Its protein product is CASSQDGAGDQPQHF.

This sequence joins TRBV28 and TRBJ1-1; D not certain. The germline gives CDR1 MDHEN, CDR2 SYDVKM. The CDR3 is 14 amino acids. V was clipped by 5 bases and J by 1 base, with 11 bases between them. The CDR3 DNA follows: TGTGCCAGCAGTAGGACTCTGGGGAACACTGAAGCTTTCTTT. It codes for CASSRTLGNTEAFF.

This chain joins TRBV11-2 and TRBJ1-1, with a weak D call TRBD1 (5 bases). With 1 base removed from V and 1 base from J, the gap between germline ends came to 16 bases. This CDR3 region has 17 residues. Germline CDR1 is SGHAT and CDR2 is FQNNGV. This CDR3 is CASSLALTALGNTEAFF. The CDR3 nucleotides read TGTGCCAGCAGCTTAGCCCTGACAGCTTTGGGGAACACTGAAGCTTTCTTT.

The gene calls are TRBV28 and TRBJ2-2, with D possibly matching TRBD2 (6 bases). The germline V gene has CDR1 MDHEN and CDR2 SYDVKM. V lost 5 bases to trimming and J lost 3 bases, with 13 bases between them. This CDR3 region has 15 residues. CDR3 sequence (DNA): TGTGCCAGCAGTCTTAGCGGAGCTCACACCGGGGAGCTGTTTTTT. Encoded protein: CASSLSGAHTGELFF.

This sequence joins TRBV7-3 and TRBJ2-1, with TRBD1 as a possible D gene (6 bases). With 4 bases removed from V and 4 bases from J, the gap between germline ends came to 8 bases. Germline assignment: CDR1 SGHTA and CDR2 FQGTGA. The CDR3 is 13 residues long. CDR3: CASSSGQYNEQFF. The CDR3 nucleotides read TGTGCCAGCAGCTCAGGACAGTACAATGAGCAGTTCTTC.

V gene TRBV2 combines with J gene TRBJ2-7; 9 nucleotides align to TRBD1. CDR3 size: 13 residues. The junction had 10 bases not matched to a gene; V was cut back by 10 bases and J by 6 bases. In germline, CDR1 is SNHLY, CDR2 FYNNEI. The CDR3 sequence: CATLRDRDREQYF. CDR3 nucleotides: TGTGCCACTCTCCGGGACAGGGATCGCGAGCAGTACTTC.

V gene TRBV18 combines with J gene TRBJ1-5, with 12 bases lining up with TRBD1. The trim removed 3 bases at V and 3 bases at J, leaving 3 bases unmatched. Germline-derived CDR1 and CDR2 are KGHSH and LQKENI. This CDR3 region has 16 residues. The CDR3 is CASSPGTGGYNQPQHF. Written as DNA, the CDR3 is TGTGCCAGCTCACCGGGGACAGGGGGCTACAATCAGCCCCAGCATTTT.

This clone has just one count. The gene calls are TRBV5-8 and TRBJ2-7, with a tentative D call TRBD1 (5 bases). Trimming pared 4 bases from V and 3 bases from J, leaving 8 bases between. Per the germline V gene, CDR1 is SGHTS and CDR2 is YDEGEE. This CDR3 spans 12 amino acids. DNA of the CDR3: TGTGCCAGCAGCCAGGGCCTCTACGAGCAGTACTTC. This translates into CASSQGLYEQYF. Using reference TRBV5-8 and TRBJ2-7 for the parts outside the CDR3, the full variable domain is EAGVTQSPTHLIKTRGQQATLRCSPISGHTSVYWYQQALGLGLQFLLWYDEGEERNRGNFPPRFSGRQFPNYSSELNVNALELEDSALYLCASSQGLYEQYFGPGTRLTVT.

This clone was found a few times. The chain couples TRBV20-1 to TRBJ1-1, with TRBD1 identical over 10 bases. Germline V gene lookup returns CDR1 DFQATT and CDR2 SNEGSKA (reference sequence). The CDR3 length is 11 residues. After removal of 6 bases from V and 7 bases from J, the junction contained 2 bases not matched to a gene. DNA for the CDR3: TGCAGTGCCGGGACAGGGGTTGAAGCTTTCTTT. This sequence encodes CSAGTGVEAFF.

The CDR3 DNA reads TGTGCCAGCAGCTCCGGACAGGTACTCTACGAGCAGTACTTC. The encoded protein is CASSSGQVLYEQYF. The genes are TRBV13 and TRBJ2-7, with 7 bases aligning to TRBD1. Per the germline V gene, CDR1 is PRHDT and CDR2 is FYEKMQ (reference sequence). The ends lost 4 bases at V and 3 bases at J; junction bases unmatched: 6. This CDR3 has 14 residues.